Each of the 9 T cell receptor beta chains below was sequenced from the same sample in a study of cytomegalovirus exposure and HLA in healthy donors. 13 Jbeta primers and 60 Vbeta primers were used for the PCR. Using immunoSEQ multiplex PCR, the repertoire was profiled, and TCRdb retains in-frame clones only, with some absent. This table has around 130,000 clones, 60% to 80% appearing once. Sequencing used PBMCs. Receptors originate from a woman aged 55-70 years in good health and CMV-seropositive.

This clone was seen only once. The V call is TRBV7-3, the J call TRBJ1-1; no firm D call. With 2 bases removed from V and 4 bases from J, the gap between germline ends came to 8 bases. CDR1 SGHTA and CDR2 FQGTGA come from the germline V gene. There are 13 residues in the CDR3. CDR3 amino acids: CASSLEWATEAFF. DNA of the CDR3: TGTGCCAGCAGCTTAGAGTGGGCCACTGAAGCTTTCTTT.

This rearrangement joins TRBV2 to TRBJ1-5; D possibly corresponds to TRBD1 (5 bases). Trimming shortened V by 4 bases and J by 2 bases, and 6 bases separated the two germline ends. The CDR3 spans 13 residues. Germline loops: CDR1 SNHLY, CDR2 FYNNEI. The CDR3 region has the DNA TGTGCCAGCAGTGGACAGCGCAATCAGCCCCAGCATTTT. Residues: CASSGQRNQPQHF.

The sample holds a few counts of this clone. The rearrangement links TRBV7-8 to TRBJ1-5; D not certain. The V end lost 5 bases, the J end lost 1 base, and 6 bases lay between the germline ends. Germline V gene sequence: CDR1 SGHVS, CDR2 FQNEAQ. There are 13 residues in the CDR3. CDR3 coding DNA: TGTGCCAGCAGCCACGGGAGCAATCAGCCCCAGCATTTT. This translates into CASSHGSNQPQHF.

This clone was picked up one time. The V call is TRBV6-1, the J call TRBJ1-4; D gene ambiguous. Germline CDR1 reads MNHNS; CDR2 reads SASEGT. CDR3 length: 14 amino acids. V was trimmed by 4 bases and J by 8 bases, leaving 14 bases between them. Here the CDR3 reads CASSGGPAREKLFF. The DNA of the CDR3 is TGTGCCAGCAGTGGAGGGCCTGCAAGGGAAAAACTGTTTTTT.

This clone is a singleton in its sample. The CDR3 DNA follows: TGTGCCATCAGTGTACTAGCTCGGGACGAGCAGTACTTC. The encoded protein is CAISVLARDEQYF. The V and J genes are TRBV10-3 and TRBJ2-7; TRBD2 is a possible D gene (6 bases). The CDR3 extends over 13 amino acids. Germline CDR1 is ENHRY and CDR2 is SYGVKD. Between the trimmed V and J ends, which lost 4 bases and 5 bases, there was a span of 12 bases.

Only a few counts were recorded for this clone. The chain is built from TRBV19 and TRBJ2-7, with D possibly being TRBD1 (5 bases). The CDR3 length is 15 residues. Germline V gene lookup returns CDR1 LNHDA and CDR2 SQIVND (reference sequence). The V gene lost 4 bases and the J gene lost 2 bases, with 15 bases spanning the gap. CDR3 in amino acids: CASSTKGAVTYEQYF. The CDR3 DNA is TGTGCCAGTAGTACCAAAGGGGCGGTGACCTACGAGCAGTACTTC.

The chain links TRBV19 to TRBJ1-5, with 7 bases identical to TRBD1. The CDR3 sequence is 15 residues long. From germline, CDR1 is LNHDA and CDR2 SQIVND (reference sequence). V shed 3 bases, J shed 6 bases, and the junction held 8 bases outside the gene matches. As DNA, the CDR3 is TGTGCCAGTAGTATCACAGGGGATCCGCGTCAGCCCCAGCATTTT. It yields the protein CASSITGDPRQPQHF.

V is TRBV5-1 and J is TRBJ1-1; D possibly corresponds to TRBD1 (5 bases). CDR1 is SGHRS and CDR2 is YFSETQ in the germline V gene. Trimming took 0 bases from V and 2 from J, leaving 14 bases between them. The CDR3 loop spans 16 amino acids. This chain's CDR3 is CASSLGQGWSNTEAFF. The CDR3 DNA reads as TGCGCCAGCAGCTTGGGCCAGGGCTGGTCTAACACTGAAGCTTTCTTT. The full variable domain, completed using reference TRBV5-1 and TRBJ1-1, is KAGVTQTPRYLIKTRGQQVTLSCSPISGHRSVSWYQQTPGQGLQFLFEYFSETQRNKGNFPGRFSGRQFSNSRSEMNVSTLELGDSALYLCASSLGQGWSNTEAFFGQGTRLTVV.

V is TRBV20-1 and J is TRBJ2-3; D gene ambiguous. The V end was cut by 5 bases, the J end by 9 bases, with 12 bases between. The CDR3 length is 11 residues. The germline V gene encodes CDR1 DFQATT and CDR2 SNEGSKA (reference sequence). The CDR3 loop is CSAPTNPTQYF. CDR3 in DNA: TGCAGTGCTCCTACCAACCCCACGCAGTATTTT.